Each of the 27 T cell receptor beta chains below was sequenced from the same sample in a study of beta chain features in type 1 diabetes. The study's findings and limits: TCRB CDR3s were moderately but significantly shorter in Type 1 diabetes patients in all four CD4+ subsets.

cDNA synthesis used the whole RNA isolate, giving expressed TCRB sequences. Generated by immunoSEQ multiplex PCR, the TCRdb table keeps only in-frame clones and is missing some. The data hold about 390,000 clones, with 8.5% to 10% observed a single time. What these receptors recognize is not known. Specimen: central memory CD4+ T cells from blood. The source is a man aged 25 to 45 with type 1 diabetes.

A note on this clone: Being one base from a much bigger clone, this may be a read error. The V call is TRBV7-2, the J call TRBJ2-5; D gene uncertain. The germline V gene encodes CDR1 SGHTA and CDR2 FQGNSA. V dropped 5 bases and J dropped 2 bases, with 3 bases sitting between them. CDR3 size: 11 residues. The CDR3 is CASSGQETQYF. CDR3 in DNA: TGTGCCAGCAGCGGACAAGAGACCCAGTACTTC.

This clone has more than one count but fewer than ten. This chain joins TRBV2 and TRBJ2-7; 11 nucleotides line up with TRBD1. CDR1 is SNHLY, CDR2 FYNNEI, per germline. The V segment lost 6 bases and the J segment 3 bases; nucleotides outside the gene matches: 1. The CDR3 is 13 residues long. In DNA form, the CDR3 reads TGTGCCAGCAGGGGACAGGGGGTCTACGAGCAGTACTTC. Its protein is CASRGQGVYEQYF.

This clone was seen more than once but under ten times. The rearrangement links TRBV2 to TRBJ1-1; unclear D gene. The length of the CDR3 is 14 residues. The germline V gene encodes CDR1 SNHLY and CDR2 FYNNEI. Trimming took 6 bases from V and 4 from J, leaving 15 bases between them. The DNA for the CDR3 is TGTGCCAGCAGCTCCGGTGGGAGGAGCACTGAAGCTTTCTTT. It yields the protein CASSSGGRSTEAFF.

V usage is TRBV6-6 and J usage is TRBJ1-5; D remains ambiguous. This CDR3 has 15 residues. Trimming removed 6 bases at V and 1 base at J, with 13 bases between. The V gene's germline CDR1 is MNHNY and CDR2 SVGAGI (reference sequence). In DNA form, the CDR3 reads TGTGCCAGCAGCATCAGGACGGGAAGCAATCAGCCCCAGCATTTT. Translating it yields CASSIRTGSNQPQHF.

This clone was detected a few times. This chain links TRBV7-9 with TRBJ2-2; 11 bases line up with TRBD2. With 5 bases clipped from V and 4 bases from J, the junction kept 6 bases outside the gene matches. The CDR3 spans 16 residues. Looked up from germline, CDR1 is SEHNR and CDR2 is FQNEAQ (reference sequence). The CDR3 sequence: CASSPAGTSGTGELFF. The CDR3 region has the DNA TGTGCCAGCAGCCCCGCTGGGACTAGCGGCACCGGGGAGCTGTTTTTT.

This clone was picked up many times. V is TRBV19 and J is TRBJ2-5; 10 bases are a match to TRBD2. Unmatched junction bases numbered 14, after V lost 5 bases and J lost 8 bases. This CDR3 comprises 16 residues. Germline V gene sequence: CDR1 LNHDA, CDR2 SQIVND (reference sequence). CDR3 protein: CASSSPGTSVGGTQYF. In DNA, the CDR3 is TGTGCCAGTAGTTCCCCCGGGACTAGCGTCGGGGGTACCCAGTACTTC.

This clone has more than one count but fewer than ten. The V call is TRBV6-6, the J call TRBJ2-7, with 8 bases fitting TRBD1. The V and J ends lost 2 bases and 4 bases, in that order; junction bases with no gene match: 7. Germline-derived CDR1 and CDR2 are MNHNY and SVGAGI (reference sequence). The CDR3 is 15 amino acids. This CDR3 is CASSYPQGATYEQYF. The CDR3, as DNA: TGTGCCAGCAGTTACCCGCAGGGGGCGACGTACGAGCAGTACTTC.

The chain has TRBV5-1 and TRBJ2-3; D is unclear. This CDR3 comprises 12 residues. Germline V lookup: CDR1 SGHRS, CDR2 YFSETQ. V lost 2 bases to trimming and J lost 6 bases, with 7 bases between them. The CDR3, as DNA: TGCGCCAGCAGCTTCCTAGGGGATACGCAGTATTTT. Translated, it gives CASSFLGDTQYF.

This chain links TRBV18 with TRBJ1-5, with D possibly being TRBD1 (6 bases). The V end was cut by 3 bases, the J end by 6 bases, with 15 bases between. The CDR3 is 15 amino acids. Per germline, CDR1 KGHSH and CDR2 LQKENI. Here the CDR3 DNA reads TGTGCCAGCTCACCGACCGGGACATTGGGTCAGCCCCAGCATTTT. This gives the protein CASSPTGTLGQPQHF.

V usage is TRBV7-2 and J usage is TRBJ1-5, with D perhaps TRBD1 (6 bases). The CDR3 consists of 16 residues. V lost 1 base and J lost 4, with 14 bases in between. Germline V gene data show CDR1 as SGHTA and CDR2 as FQGNSA. CDR3 DNA sequence: TGTGCCAGCAGCTTAGAAGGACAGCTTCGGAATCAGCCCCAGCATTTT. Its protein is CASSLEGQLRNQPQHF.

The sample holds many counts of this clone. The chain is built from TRBV10-3 and TRBJ2-1, with D possibly being TRBD1 (5 bases). The CDR3 extends over 16 amino acids. The germline gives CDR1 ENHRY, CDR2 SYGVKD. V was shortened by 0 bases and J by 1 base, with 10 bases between the two germline ends. The CDR3 nucleotides are TGTGCCATCAGTGAGTCCGTGGGGCCGTCCTACAATGAGCAGTTCTTC. Protein: CAISESVGPSYNEQFF.

This clone appeared a few times. The chain uses TRBV11-3 and TRBJ2-7; D uncertain. Trimming pared 0 bases from V and 4 bases from J, leaving 4 bases between. Germline V gene data show CDR1 as SGHNT and CDR2 as YENEEA. CDR3 size: 12 residues. The CDR3 loop reads CASSLDWYEQYF. CDR3 in DNA: TGTGCCAGCAGCTTAGACTGGTACGAGCAGTACTTC.

This clone came up a few times. The V call is TRBV6-5, the J call TRBJ2-1; 8 bases match TRBD1. The CDR3 totals 13 residues. The V segment lost 4 bases and the J segment 14 bases; nucleotides outside the gene matches: 10. From germline, CDR1 is MNHEY and CDR2 SVGAGI. CDR3 in amino acids: CASSSGTGLMKFF. DNA of the CDR3: TGTGCCAGCAGTTCCGGGACAGGCCTTATGAAGTTCTTC.

Here the CDR3 reads CASSSDIYGYTF. In DNA, the CDR3 is TGTGCCAGCAGCTCGGACATCTATGGCTACACCTTC. The chain carries TRBV28 and TRBJ1-2; TRBD1 might be the D (5 bases). Trimming cost V 6 bases and J 4 bases, with 9 bases left between them. The CDR3 sequence is 12 residues long. CDR1 is MDHEN and CDR2 is SYDVKM in the germline V gene.

The gene calls are TRBV7-3 and TRBJ1-1; tentatively, D is TRBD1 (5 bases). V was clipped by 6 bases and J by 8 bases, with 16 bases between them. The germline V gene encodes CDR1 SGHTA and CDR2 FQGTGA. The CDR3 consists of 13 residues. The DNA of the CDR3 is TGTGCCAGCAGTTGGATAGTATGGACAGAAGCTTTCTTT. As protein: CASSWIVWTEAFF.

This clone was observed a handful of times. V gene TRBV6-5 combines with J gene TRBJ2-6; no clear D gene. The germline V gene has CDR1 MNHEY and CDR2 SVGAGI. The length of the CDR3 is 15 residues. Trimming shortened V by 0 bases and J by 2 bases, and 5 bases separated the two germline ends. The CDR3 loop is CASSYSEAGANVLTF. CDR3 coding DNA: TGTGCCAGCAGTTACTCAGAAGCTGGGGCCAACGTCCTGACTTTC.

This clone has only a few counts. V gene TRBV7-9 combines with J gene TRBJ1-1, with TRBD1 matching 8 bases. The J segment lost 2 bases and the V segment lost 5 bases, leaving 7 bases of the junction unmatched. There are 15 residues in the CDR3. Germline values: CDR1 SEHNR, CDR2 FQNEAQ (reference sequence). The CDR3: CASSTPTGANTEAFF. The CDR3 bases are TGTGCCAGCAGCACACCGACAGGGGCCAACACTGAAGCTTTCTTT.

The CDR3 coding sequence is TGTGCCAGCAGCTTGCAACGGGAGCAAGGGCAGTACTTC. Its translation: CASSLQREQGQYF. V usage is TRBV7-2 and J usage is TRBJ2-7; weak D call: TRBD2 (6 bases). Germline V CDR1 and CDR2: SGHTA, FQGNSA. Trimming stripped 3 bases from V and 9 bases from J, with 15 bases between. This CDR3 has 13 residues.

This chain joins TRBV7-2 and TRBJ2-7, with TRBD1 matching 8 bases. This CDR3 has 14 residues. Germline-derived CDR1 and CDR2 are SGHTA and FQGNSA. J gave up 4 bases and V 5 bases, and 7 bases lay outside the gene matches. The CDR3: CASSRETGAYEQYF. CDR3 DNA sequence: TGTGCCAGCAGCAGAGAGACAGGGGCATACGAGCAGTACTTC.

In this sample, this clone turned up a few times. This rearrangement joins TRBV5-1 to TRBJ2-3, with no clear D. CDR3 length: 19 residues. The V gene's germline CDR1 is SGHRS and CDR2 YFSETQ. V was pared by 0 bases and J by 0 bases, with 20 bases between. The CDR3 spells CASSLDSLPSQDSTDTQYF. Written as DNA, the CDR3 is TGCGCCAGCAGCTTGGACAGCCTCCCGTCCCAGGATAGCACAGATACGCAGTATTTT.

To note about this clone: Compared with germline, one end of the junction differs, possibly owing to a read error. The chain uses TRBV5-1 and TRBJ2-7, with TRBD2 as a possible D gene (6 bases). CDR3 size: 13 residues. Germline CDR1 is SGHRS and CDR2 is YFSETQ. The CDR3 DNA is TGTGCCAGCAGCCCGGACTATTCTCGGGAGCAGTACTTC. Amino acid sequence: CASSPDYSREQYF.

This clone has just a few counts. V and J are TRBV29-1 and TRBJ1-2; no clear D gene. Trimming removed 2 bases at V and 6 bases at J, with 13 bases between. The CDR3 length is 13 residues. Germline V gene sequence: CDR1 SQVTM, CDR2 ANQGSEA. The CDR3 reads CSVEPAGRNGYTF. CDR3 bases: TGCAGCGTTGAACCCGCGGGGAGGAATGGCTACACCTTC.

This clone has at least ten counts. CDR3 protein: CASSHGTGDEQFF. CDR3 in DNA: TGTGCCAGTTCCCATGGGACAGGGGATGAGCAGTTCTTC. V usage is TRBV10-3 and J usage is TRBJ2-1; 10 positions match TRBD1. Germline V gene sequence: CDR1 ENHRY, CDR2 SYGVKD. This CDR3 is built from 13 residues. The J segment lost 8 bases and the V segment lost 10 bases, leaving 8 bases of the junction unmatched.

This rearrangement joins TRBV6-6 to TRBJ2-5; D could derive from TRBD1 or TRBD2 (6 bases each). Germline V CDR1 and CDR2: MNHNY, SVGAGI (reference sequence). CDR3 length: 13 residues. V was clipped by 8 bases and J by 3 bases, with 13 bases between them. The CDR3: CASCRGAEETQYF. CDR3 DNA sequence: TGTGCCAGCTGTAGGGGGGCTGAAGAGACCCAGTACTTC.

This clone has a handful of counts. The chain is built from TRBV15 and TRBJ1-5; D ambiguous. This CDR3 is built from 12 residues. Germline values: CDR1 LNHNV, CDR2 YYDKDF (reference sequence). The V end was cut by 4 bases, the J end by 7 bases, with 8 bases between. The DNA for the CDR3 is TGTGCCACCAGCACCTCACAACAGCCCCAGCATTTT. This encodes CATSTSQQPQHF.

In this sample, this clone turned up a few times. The J gene is TRBJ1-2, the V gene TRBV10-1, with D tentatively TRBD1 (5 bases). This CDR3 has 13 amino acids. Trimming took off 5 bases at V and 2 bases at J, with 9 bases between the two ends. Germline CDR1 reads WNHNN; CDR2 reads SYGVQD (reference sequence). The CDR3 sequence: CASSPDRNYGYTF. The CDR3 DNA sequence: TGCGCCAGCAGTCCCGACAGAAACTATGGCTACACCTTC.

V is TRBV6-5 and J is TRBJ2-5; D perhaps matches TRBD2 (5 bases). The CDR3 is 13 amino acids. Trimming cost V 5 bases and J 7 bases, with 14 bases left between them. Germline CDR1 and CDR2: MNHEY and SVGAGI. This CDR3 is CASSEVERGTQYF. In DNA, the CDR3 is TGTGCCAGCAGTGAAGTCGAACGGGGGACCCAGTACTTC.